This section outlines one T cell receptor beta chain sequence together with its context. Its specific antigen is unknown. No per-base quality is available; no much larger clone lies one base away. The sample comes from a study of OX40 agonist ivuxolimab in advanced cancers. Background for the entire study: Ivuxolimab was a fully human IgG2 agonistic monoclonal antibody targeting the costimulatory receptor OX40 (CD134). Patients were allowed to have had prior anti-PD-1, anti-PD-L1 or anti-CTLA-4 therapy, and approximately 40% of the dose-escalation patients had previously received checkpoint inhibitors. The monotherapy dose-escalation portion (N ≈ 52 patients) of the phase I ivuxolimab trial is reported in the paper. The dose-escalation cohort was 80% to 90% male with a mean age of approximately 60 years, ranging from 23 to 79. Intravenous ivuxolimab was administered to patients every 2 weeks at six dose levels: 0.01, 0.1, 0.3, 1.5, 3 and 10 mg/kg. Partial responses occurred in three dose-escalation patients, of whom one had hepatocellular carcinoma and two had cutaneous melanoma. Peripheral TCRbeta sequencing was intended to test whether TCR sequence diversity was altered and clonal T-cell expansion was caused by ivuxolimab. Among the 52 dose-escalation patients, around 19 had hepatocellular carcinoma, about 15 melanoma, 9 renal cell carcinoma and 9 head and neck cancer. Points the paper makes about the study in general: In the 0.1-3.0 mg/kg groups, partial responders had among the lowest normalized peripheral clonal expansion, particularly in CD8+ T cells. Low levels of normalized T-cell clonal expansion were also seen in some patients who did not respond. The antigen specificity of the clonally expanded peripheral T cells was not determined. After ivuxolimab, expanded clones were on average more numerous among CD8+ T cells than among CD4+ T cells. Clonal expansion of both CD4+ and CD8+ blood T cells was observed from baseline to week 6 at doses 0.1 to 3.0 mg/kg.

Patients with a history of autoimmune disease or receiving systemic immunosuppression were excluded from the trial. Peripheral blood for TCR sequencing was collected from all dose cohorts at baseline, on cycle 4 day 1, and on cycle 7 day 1. Samples were obtained from an open-label, multicenter, first-in-human phase I dose-escalation trial of ivuxolimab. Adults with locally advanced or metastatic head and neck squamous cell, hepatocellular, melanoma or renal cell carcinoma were enrolled in the trial. Before TCR sequencing, CD4+ and CD8+ T cells were separately sorted from peripheral blood. To sequence the TCRbeta CDR3 region, genomic DNA was isolated from the sorted cells. The immunoSEQ Assay was used for sequencing of TCRbeta CDR3 regions. TCRdb stores this immuneACCESS table with in-frame sequences only. Part of the clones is absent; in the studies checked, under half of the shortfall reflects unresolved V genes, and no reason is known for the rest. For this sample there are more than 55,000 clones; around 90% appear just once. The ten largest account for around 5.1% of the sample.

The germline V end is reduced by 5 bases and the J end by 8 bases; junction bases left unmatched: 8. The CDR3 covers 13 residues, taking in both the cysteine and the phenylalanine. Just CDR3 DNA is preserved here, 39 bases in frame from base 1. CDR1 and CDR2 (SEHNR, FQNEAQ) derive from the germline V gene (reference sequence). Specimen: CD4+ or CD8+ T cells sorted from blood, collected in a trial of the OX40 agonist ivuxolimab. This chain is built from TRBV7-9 and TRBJ1-1, with 7 middle bases fitting TRBD1. The origin of this receptor is an adult with an advanced solid tumor such as melanoma, head and neck, liver or kidney cancer. The CDR3 protein sequence reads: CASSLYTQGEAFF. The DNA reads TGTGCCAGCAGCCTATATACACAGGGGGAAGCTTTCTTT.